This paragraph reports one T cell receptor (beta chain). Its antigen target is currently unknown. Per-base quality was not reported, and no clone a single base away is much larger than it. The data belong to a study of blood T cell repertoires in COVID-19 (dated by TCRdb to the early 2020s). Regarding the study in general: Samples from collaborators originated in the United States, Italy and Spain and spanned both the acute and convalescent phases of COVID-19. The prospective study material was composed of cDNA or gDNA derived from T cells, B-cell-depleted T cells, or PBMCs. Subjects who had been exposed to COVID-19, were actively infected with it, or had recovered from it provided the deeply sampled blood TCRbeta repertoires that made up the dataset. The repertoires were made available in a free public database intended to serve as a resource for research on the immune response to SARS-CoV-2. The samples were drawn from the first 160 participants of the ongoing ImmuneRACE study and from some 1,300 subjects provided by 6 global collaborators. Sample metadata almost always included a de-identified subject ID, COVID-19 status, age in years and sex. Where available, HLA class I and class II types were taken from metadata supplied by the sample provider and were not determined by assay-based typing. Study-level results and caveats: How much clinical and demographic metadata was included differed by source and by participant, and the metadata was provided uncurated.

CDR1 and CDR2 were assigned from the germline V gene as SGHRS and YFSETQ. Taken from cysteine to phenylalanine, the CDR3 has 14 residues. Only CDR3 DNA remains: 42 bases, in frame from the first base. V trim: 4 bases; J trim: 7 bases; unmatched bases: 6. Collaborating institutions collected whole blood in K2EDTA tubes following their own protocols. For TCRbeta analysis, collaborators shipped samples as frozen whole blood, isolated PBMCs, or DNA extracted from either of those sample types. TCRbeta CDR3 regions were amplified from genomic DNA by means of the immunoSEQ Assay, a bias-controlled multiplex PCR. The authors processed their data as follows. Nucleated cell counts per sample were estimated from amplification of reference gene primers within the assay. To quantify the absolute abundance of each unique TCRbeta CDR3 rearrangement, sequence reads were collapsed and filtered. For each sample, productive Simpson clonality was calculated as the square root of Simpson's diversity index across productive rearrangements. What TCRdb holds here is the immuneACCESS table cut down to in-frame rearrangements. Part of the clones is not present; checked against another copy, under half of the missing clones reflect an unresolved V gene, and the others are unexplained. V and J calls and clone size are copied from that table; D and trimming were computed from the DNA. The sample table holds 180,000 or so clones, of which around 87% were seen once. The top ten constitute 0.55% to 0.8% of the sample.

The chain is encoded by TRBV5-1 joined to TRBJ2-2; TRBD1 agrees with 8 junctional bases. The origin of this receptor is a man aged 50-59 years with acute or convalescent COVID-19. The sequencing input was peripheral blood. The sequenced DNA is TGCGCCAGCAGCCTCCTGGACAGGGTCGGGGAGCTGTTTTTT. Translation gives CASSLLDRVGELFF. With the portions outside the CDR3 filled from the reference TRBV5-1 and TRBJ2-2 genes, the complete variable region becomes KAGVTQTPRYLIKTRGQQVTLSCSPISGHRSVSWYQQTPGQGLQFLFEYFSETQRNKGNFPGRFSGRQFSNSRSEMNVSTLELGDSALYLCASSLLDRVGELFFGEGSRLTVL.